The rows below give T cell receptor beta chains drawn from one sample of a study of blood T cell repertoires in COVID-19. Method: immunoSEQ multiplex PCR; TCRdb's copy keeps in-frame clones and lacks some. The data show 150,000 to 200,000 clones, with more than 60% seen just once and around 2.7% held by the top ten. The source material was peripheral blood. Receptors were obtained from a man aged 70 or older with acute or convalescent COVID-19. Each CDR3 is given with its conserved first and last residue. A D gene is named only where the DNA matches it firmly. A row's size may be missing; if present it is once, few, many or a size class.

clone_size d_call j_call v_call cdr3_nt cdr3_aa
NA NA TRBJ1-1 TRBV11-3 TGTGCCAGCAGCTTAGACGGACAGAACACTGAAGCTTTCTTT CASSLDGQNTEAFF
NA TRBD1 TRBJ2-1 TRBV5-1 TGCGCCAGCAGCTTTGATGGCCCTAGTACAGGGGTGGGCCGGAATGAGCAGTTCTTC CASSFDGPSTGVGRNEQFF
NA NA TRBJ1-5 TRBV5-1 TGCGCCAGCAGCTTGGCTGGGCCCAATCAGCCCCAGCATTTT CASSLAGPNQPQHF
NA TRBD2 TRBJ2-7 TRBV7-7 TGTGCTAGCAGCTTAGGGGCGGGAGGTACCTACGAGCAGTACTTC CASSLGAGGTYEQYF
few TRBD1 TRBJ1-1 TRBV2 TGTGCCAGCAGTGAACGGACAGGTTCAAACACTGAAGCTTTCTTT CASSERTGSNTEAFF
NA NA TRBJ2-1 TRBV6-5 TGTGCCAGCAGAAAAGCGACCGGTGAGCAGTTCTTC CASRKATGEQFF
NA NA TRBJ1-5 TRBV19 TGTGCCAGTAGTATAGGGACACACAATCAGCCCCAGCATTTT CASSIGTHNQPQHF
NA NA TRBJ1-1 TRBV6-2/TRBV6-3 TGTGCCAGCAGTTACTCTCAGGGTGTGGGGAACACTGAAGCTTTCTTT CASSYSQGVGNTEAFF
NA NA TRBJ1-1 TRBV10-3 TGTGCCATCAGCAGGGTGAACACTGAAGCTTTCTTT CAISRVNTEAFF
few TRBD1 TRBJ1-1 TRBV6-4 TGTGCCAGCAGTGACAGCGGGGACAGGGGGCCCCTGAACACTGAAGCTTTCTTT CASSDSGDRGPLNTEAFF
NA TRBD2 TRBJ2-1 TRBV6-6 TGTGCCAGCAGCCGCGGGGATAGCGGGGGTTACAATGAGCAGTTCTTC CASSRGDSGGYNEQFF
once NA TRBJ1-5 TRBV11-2 TGTGCCAGCAGCTTAGAACAGAGTGCGTTTCAGCCCCAGCATTTT CASSLEQSAFQPQHF
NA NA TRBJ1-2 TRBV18 TGTGCCAGCTCACCAAACAGTGATGGCTACACCTTC CASSPNSDGYTF